This record covers a single TCR beta chain. The antigen is not known. The CDR3 runs to 15 residues. CDR1 MDHEN and CDR2 SYDVKM come from the germline V gene. J was trimmed by 3 bases and V by 5 bases; bases with no gene match: 5. The data are from a study of cytomegalovirus exposure and HLA in healthy donors. General study points: In an earlier analysis, in some 500 donors, most V segments appeared productive either ~87% or ~30% of the time. Across donors, presence/absence analyses took sequencing depth to be roughly uniform. No immune exposure information besides CMV serostatus was available. The study flagged approximately 180 TCR beta chains as cytomegalovirus-associated.

Amplification used 60 Vbeta primers and 13 Jbeta primers. This table comes from immunoSEQ multiplex PCR, and its TCRdb copy is limited to in-frame clones, with some not included. The sample records approximately 150,000 clones, roughly 75% being singletons. The sequence came from a man in his late teens or twenties in good health and CMV-seropositive. The sequencing sample was made of PBMCs. This sequence joins TRBV28 and TRBJ2-3, with 10 bases aligning to TRBD1. Here the CDR3 reads CASSPSGQGTDTQYF. CDR3 in DNA: TGTGCCAGCAGTCCGTCGGGACAGGGGACAGATACGCAGTATTTT.